A single sample gave rise to the 20 T cell receptor beta chains below, sequenced in a study of breast tumors, draining lymph nodes, adjacent tissues. TCRdb processed the multiplex PCR reads anew with MiXCR; each CDR3 protein has one entry. Altogether over 9,000 distinct CDR3 sequences are present, about 56% being singletons, with the ten largest covering roughly 36%. The specimen sequenced was breast tumor tissue. The receptors come from a female donor with breast cancer. Some clones in this sample may be carry-over from other donors' samples.

This clonotype was seen many times. The J gene is TRBJ1-3, the V gene TRBV5-6, with D unresolved. Germline loops: CDR1 SGHDT, CDR2 YYEEEE. V shed 2 bases and J shed 4 bases, with 10 bases lying between them. This CDR3 comprises 14 residues. The DNA for the CDR3 is TGTGCCAGCAGCTTACGCACTGCGGGAAACACCATATATTTT. Encoded protein: CASSLRTAGNTIYF.

This clonotype is classed as medium-sized (0.01 to 0.1%). The V and J genes are TRBV6-6 and TRBJ2-1; the match to TRBD2 covers 9 bases. J gave up 0 bases and V 2 bases, and 11 bases lay outside the gene matches. The CDR3 is 19 amino acids. Per germline, CDR1 MNHNY and CDR2 SVGAGI (reference sequence). The CDR3 is CASSYPIPAGGHSYNEQFF. CDR3 bases: TGTGCCAGCAGTTACCCCATTCCAGCGGGGGGCCACTCCTACAATGAGCAGTTCTTC.

This sequence joins TRBV4-2 and TRBJ2-2; 7 nucleotides line up with TRBD1. Germline CDR1 and CDR2: LGHNA and YNFKEQ. J was trimmed by 0 bases and V by 4 bases; bases with no gene match: 5. CDR3 length: 16 amino acids. The CDR3 DNA reads TGTGCCAGCAGCCTGACCGGGACAGCGAACACCGGGGAGCTGTTTTTT. As protein: CASSLTGTANTGELFF.

The rearrangement uses TRBV6-6 and TRBJ2-3; D is perhaps TRBD2 (6 bases). The CDR3 sequence is 15 residues long. CDR1 and CDR2 from the germline V gene are MNHNY and SVGAGI (reference sequence). The germline V and J ends were trimmed by 7 bases and 2 bases, with 16 bases remaining between them. DNA of the CDR3: TGTGCCAGCATCAGAAGCGGGCAACACACAGATACGCAGTATTTT. Its protein is CASIRSGQHTDTQYF.

The chain has TRBV14 and TRBJ1-2; weak D call: TRBD1 (6 bases). Germline V lookup: CDR1 SGHDN, CDR2 FVKESK. Deletions cut 4 bases from V and 6 bases from J, with 12 bases between. The CDR3 sequence is 13 residues long. The CDR3 sequence is CASSPDRTHGYTF. CDR3 sequence (DNA): TGTGCCAGCAGCCCCGACAGGACCCATGGCTACACCTTC.

The chain combines TRBV5-6 with TRBJ2-2; 10 bases are shared with TRBD2. The J segment lost 6 bases and the V segment lost 0 bases, leaving 2 bases of the junction unmatched. The CDR3 is made up of 15 amino acids. CDR1 is SGHDT and CDR2 is YYEEEE in the germline V gene. The CDR3 loop is CASSLGLAGSGELFF. In DNA form, the CDR3 reads TGTGCCAGCAGCTTGGGACTAGCGGGCTCCGGGGAGCTGTTTTTT.

Concerning this clonotype itself: A junction boundary mismatches the germline segment, possibly from a read error. The J gene is TRBJ2-7, the V gene TRBV10-3, with 13 bases matching TRBD2. Germline V gene sequence: CDR1 ENHRY, CDR2 SYGVKD. This CDR3 has 13 amino acids. The CDR3 region has the DNA TGTGCCGGGAGGACTAGCGGGAGAGAGGAGCGGTACTTC. This gives the protein CAGRTSGREERYF.

The chain couples TRBV30 to TRBJ1-3; the D is unclear. Germline V lookup: CDR1 GTSNPN, CDR2 SVGIG (reference sequence). Trimming took 0 bases from V and 0 from J, leaving 12 bases between them. The CDR3 is made up of 16 amino acids. The CDR3 spells CAWSVPGLSSGNTIYF. The CDR3 DNA is TGTGCCTGGAGTGTACCTGGACTGAGCTCTGGAAACACCATATATTTT.

In this sample, this clonotype turned up a few times. This chain joins TRBV6-1 and TRBJ2-2, with 11 bases aligning to TRBD1. CDR3 length: 16 residues. With 4 bases clipped from V and 6 bases from J, the junction kept 7 bases outside the gene matches. Germline V gene lookup returns CDR1 MNHNS and CDR2 SASEGT. CDR3 sequence (DNA): TGTGCCAGCAGTGGTCGGGACAGGGGGTGGTCCGGGGAGCTGTTTTTT. Translating gives CASSGRDRGWSGELFF.

The chain joins TRBV3-2 to TRBJ2-3; the table assigns TRBD1, which was not confirmed against the DNA. TRBV3-2 has pseudogene status. The CDR3 contains 15 residues. The CDR3 nucleotides read TGTGCCAGCAGCCGTGGGACAGCCAGCACAGATACGCAGTATTTT. It encodes CASSRGTASTDTQYF.

With regard to this clonotype: A clone one base away is much larger, so this may be a read error. V is TRBV19 and J is TRBJ2-4; D might be TRBD1 (6 bases). From germline, CDR1 is LNHDA and CDR2 SQIVND (reference sequence). The CDR3 spans 16 residues. CDR3 sequence (DNA): TGTGTCAGTAGTATGTTAGGGTCAGGGGCTAAAAACATTCAGTACTTC. This codes for CVSSMLGSGAKNIQYF.

The chain couples TRBV24-1 to TRBJ2-7; 9 bases fit TRBD2. The germline V gene has CDR1 KGHDR and CDR2 SFDVKD. The CDR3 sequence is 15 residues long. The junction had 8 bases not matched to a gene; V was cut back by 9 bases and J by 0 bases. The CDR3 sequence: CATEGSGRSSYEQYF. The CDR3 bases are TGTGCCACCGAAGGAAGCGGGAGGTCCTCCTACGAGCAGTACTTC.

The table lists this clonotype with many counts. With a much larger clone just one base away, this may be a read error. V usage is TRBV19 and J usage is TRBJ1-5; 10 bases align to TRBD1. CDR1 and CDR2 (germline): LNHDA, SQIVND (reference sequence). CDR3 length: 20 amino acids. In DNA, the CDR3 is TGTGCCAGTAGTATAGTTTTCCGGGACAGGGGAATTTTTAGCAATCCGCCCCAGCATTTT. Amino acids: CASSIVFRDRGIFSNPPQHF.

V is TRBV20-1 and J is TRBJ2-1; D is unclear. Germline lookup yields CDR1 DFQATT and CDR2 SNEGSKA (reference sequence). The CDR3 runs to 17 residues. V lost 2 bases, J lost 3 bases, and 20 bases lay in between. CDR3 nucleotides: TGCAGTGCTAGACCCCCAGGCAGCTCTTCCCTCTACAATGAGCAGTTCTTC. As protein: CSARPPGSSSLYNEQFF.

The chain is built from TRBV27 and TRBJ1-6; TRBD1 agrees at 9 bases. CDR1 is MNHEY, CDR2 SMNVEV, per germline (reference sequence). The CDR3 totals 13 residues. With 8 bases clipped from V and 10 bases from J, the junction kept 6 bases outside the gene matches. CDR3 residues: CASARDRESPLHF. DNA for the CDR3: TGTGCCAGCGCGAGGGACAGGGAATCACCCCTCCACTTT.

This clonotype appeared a few times. The chain carries TRBV4-1 and TRBJ2-3; 9 bases are shared with TRBD2. Trimming at V came to 1 base and at J to 6 bases, leaving 5 bases not matched to a gene. The CDR3 extends over 15 amino acids. Per the germline V gene, CDR1 is MGHRA and CDR2 is YSYEKL. The CDR3, as DNA: TGCGCCAGCAGCCAAGTAGCGGGAGCAGGCGATACGCAGTATTTT. Amino acids: CASSQVAGAGDTQYF.

The sample holds one count of this clonotype. The chain links TRBV20-1 to TRBJ2-1, with D unresolved. The CDR3 is 14 residues long. Looked up from germline, CDR1 is DFQATT and CDR2 is SNEGSKA (reference sequence). V lost 5 bases and J 9 bases, leaving 20 bases between the germline ends. CDR3 in amino acids: CSAESQPSSTEQFF. CDR3 bases: TGCAGTGCTGAGTCCCAACCATCCTCCACTGAGCAGTTCTTC.

This clonotype was seen at least ten times. The V and J genes are TRBV10-1 and TRBJ2-1; no reliable D call. Trimming left V 4 bases short and J 4 bases short, with 11 bases between. The CDR3 runs 14 residues. Per the germline V gene, CDR1 is WNHNN and CDR2 is SYGVQD (reference sequence). CDR3 sequence (DNA): TGCGCCAGCAGTGCTGGTTCAATTTACAATGAGCAGTTCTTC. Its protein is CASSAGSIYNEQFF.

The chain links TRBV9 to TRBJ2-1; 9 nucleotides agree with TRBD2. There are 16 residues in the CDR3. Germline trimming cut 3 bases from V and 5 bases from J; bases unmatched to any gene: 9. Germline V gives CDR1 SGDLS, CDR2 YYNGEE. The CDR3 loop reads CASSARNSGGNNEQFF. DNA for the CDR3: TGTGCCAGCAGCGCCCGGAATAGCGGGGGAAACAATGAGCAGTTCTTC.

This sequence joins TRBV5-6 and TRBJ1-2, with D tentatively TRBD1 (5 bases). The germline CDR1 and CDR2 sequences are SGHDT and YYEEEE. The V end lost 0 bases, the J end lost 3 bases, and 12 bases lay between the germline ends. This CDR3 has 15 amino acids. CDR3: CASSLAGPRDYGYTF. Here the CDR3 DNA reads TGTGCCAGCAGCTTGGCGGGGCCCCGGGACTATGGCTACACCTTC. Full variable domain (rest looked up from reference TRBV5-6 and TRBJ1-2): DAGVTQSPTHLIKTRGQQVTLRCSPKSGHDTVSWYQQALGQGPQFIFQYYEEEERQRGNFPDRFSGHQFPNYSSELNVNALLLGDSALYLCASSLAGPRDYGYTFGSGTRLTVV.